This TCR beta chain was identified during a study of shared clonotypes between healthy human individuals. TCRdb keeps only in-frame clones here, not all; method: immunoSEQ multiplex PCR. The data contain over a million clones, 78% of them seen just once; the ten biggest clones take up more than 0.45%. This sequence was found in a young man in good health. Some clones in this sample may be carry-over from other donors' samples. Sequenced material: memory CD4+ T cells from PBMCs. Described subset: CD45RA-negative fraction.

This chain's CDR3 is CASSFQGGREQYF. CDR3 DNA: TGCGCCAGCAGCTTCCAGGGAGGACGCGAGCAGTACTTC. The V gene is TRBV5-1, the J gene TRBJ2-7; maybe TRBD2 (6 bases). The V end was cut by 2 bases, the J end by 6 bases, with 12 bases between. The germline gives CDR1 SGHRS, CDR2 YFSETQ. This CDR3 has 13 residues.